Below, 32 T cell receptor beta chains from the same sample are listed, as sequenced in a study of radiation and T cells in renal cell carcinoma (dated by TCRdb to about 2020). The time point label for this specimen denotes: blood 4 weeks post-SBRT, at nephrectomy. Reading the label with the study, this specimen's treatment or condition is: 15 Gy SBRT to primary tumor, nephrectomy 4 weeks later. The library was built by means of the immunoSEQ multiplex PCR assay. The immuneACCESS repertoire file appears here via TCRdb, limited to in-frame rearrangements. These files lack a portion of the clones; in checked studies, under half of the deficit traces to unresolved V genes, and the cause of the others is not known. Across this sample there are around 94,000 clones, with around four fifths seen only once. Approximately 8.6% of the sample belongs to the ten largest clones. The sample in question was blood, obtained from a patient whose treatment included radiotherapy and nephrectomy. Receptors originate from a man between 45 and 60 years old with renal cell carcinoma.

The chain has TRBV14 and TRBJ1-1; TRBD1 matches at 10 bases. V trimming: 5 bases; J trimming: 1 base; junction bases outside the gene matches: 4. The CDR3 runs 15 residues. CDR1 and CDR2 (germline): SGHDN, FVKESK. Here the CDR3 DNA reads TGTGCCAGCAGCAAACGACAGGGGGCGAACACTGAAGCTTTCTTT. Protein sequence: CASSKRQGANTEAFF. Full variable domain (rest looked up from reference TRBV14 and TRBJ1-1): EAGVTQFPSHSVIEKGQTVTLRCDPISGHDNLYWYRRVMGKEIKFLLHFVKESKQDESGMPNNRFLAERTGGTYSTLKVQPAELEDSGVYFCASSKRQGANTEAFFGQGTRLTVV.

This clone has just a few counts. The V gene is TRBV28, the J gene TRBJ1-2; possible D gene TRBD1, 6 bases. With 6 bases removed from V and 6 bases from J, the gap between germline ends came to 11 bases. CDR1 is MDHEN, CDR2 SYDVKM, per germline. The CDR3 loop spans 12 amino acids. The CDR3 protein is CASSTTGHGYTF. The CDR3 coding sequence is TGTGCCAGCAGCACGACAGGTCATGGCTACACCTTC.

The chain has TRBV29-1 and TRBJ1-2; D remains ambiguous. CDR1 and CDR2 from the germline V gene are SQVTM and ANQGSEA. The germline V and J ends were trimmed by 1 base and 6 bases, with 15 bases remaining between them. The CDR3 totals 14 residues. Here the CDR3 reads CSVEVLGRAHGYTF. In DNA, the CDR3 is TGCAGCGTTGAAGTTTTAGGCCGCGCCCATGGCTACACCTTC.

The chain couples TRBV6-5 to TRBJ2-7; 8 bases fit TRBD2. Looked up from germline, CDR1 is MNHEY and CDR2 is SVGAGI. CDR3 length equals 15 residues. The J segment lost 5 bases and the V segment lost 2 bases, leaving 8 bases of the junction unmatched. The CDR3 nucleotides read TGTGCCAGCAGTTACGCCGGGGGGGCAAGGAACGAGCAGTACTTC. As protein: CASSYAGGARNEQYF.

CDR3 region: CASSEFSNQPQHF. In nucleotides, the CDR3 is TGTGCCAGCAGTGAGTTCAGTAATCAGCCCCAGCATTTT. The genes are TRBV2 and TRBJ1-5; D unclear. CDR1 and CDR2 (germline): SNHLY, FYNNEI. V lost 3 bases, J lost 4 bases, and 7 bases lay in between. The CDR3 sequence is 13 residues long.

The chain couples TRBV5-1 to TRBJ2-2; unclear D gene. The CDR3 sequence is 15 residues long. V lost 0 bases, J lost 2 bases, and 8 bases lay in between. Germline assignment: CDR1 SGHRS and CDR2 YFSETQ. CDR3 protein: CASSLEGPNTGELFF. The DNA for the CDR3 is TGCGCCAGCAGCTTGGAAGGACCTAACACCGGGGAGCTGTTTTTT.

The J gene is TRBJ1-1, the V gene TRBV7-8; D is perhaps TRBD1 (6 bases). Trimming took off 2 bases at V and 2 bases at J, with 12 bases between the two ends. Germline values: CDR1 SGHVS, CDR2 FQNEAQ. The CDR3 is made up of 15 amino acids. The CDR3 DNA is TGTGCCAGCAGCTTATGGGGCAGGGGCAACACTGAAGCTTTCTTT. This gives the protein CASSLWGRGNTEAFF.

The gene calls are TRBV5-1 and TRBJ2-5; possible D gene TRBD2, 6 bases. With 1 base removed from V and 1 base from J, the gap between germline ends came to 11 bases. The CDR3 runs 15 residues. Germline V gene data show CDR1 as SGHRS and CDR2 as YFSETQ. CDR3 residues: CASSLFGGSQETQYF. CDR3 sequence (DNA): TGCGCCAGCAGCTTGTTCGGAGGGAGCCAAGAGACCCAGTACTTC.

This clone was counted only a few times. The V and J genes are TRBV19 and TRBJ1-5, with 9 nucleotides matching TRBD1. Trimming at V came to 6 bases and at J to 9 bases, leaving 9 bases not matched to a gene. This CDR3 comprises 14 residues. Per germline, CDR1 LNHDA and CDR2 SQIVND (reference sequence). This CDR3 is CASSGGQGPGPQHF. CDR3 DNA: TGTGCCAGTAGCGGGGGACAGGGCCCAGGGCCCCAGCATTTT.

CDR3 sequence reads: CASSLGQGPEETQYF. The CDR3 DNA is TGTGCCAGCTCCCTCGGACAGGGACCAGAGGAGACCCAGTACTTC. The chain links TRBV18 to TRBJ2-5; 8 nucleotides line up with TRBD1. The CDR3 contains 15 residues. V shed 6 bases and J 5 bases; nucleotides not matched to a gene: 11. Germline CDR1 reads KGHSH; CDR2 reads LQKENI.

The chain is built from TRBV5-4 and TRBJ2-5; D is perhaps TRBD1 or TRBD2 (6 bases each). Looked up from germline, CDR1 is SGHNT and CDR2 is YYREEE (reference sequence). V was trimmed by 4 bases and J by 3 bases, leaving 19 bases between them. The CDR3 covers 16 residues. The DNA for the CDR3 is TGTGCCAGCAGCGCCTCGCGCGGGACATGGGAAGAGACCCAGTACTTC. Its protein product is CASSASRGTWEETQYF.

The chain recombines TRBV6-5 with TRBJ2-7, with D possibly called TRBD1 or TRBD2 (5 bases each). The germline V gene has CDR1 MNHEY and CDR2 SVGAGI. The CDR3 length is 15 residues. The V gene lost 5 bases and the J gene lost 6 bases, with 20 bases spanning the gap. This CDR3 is CASSGPTRGPSEQYF. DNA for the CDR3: TGTGCCAGCAGTGGACCGACAAGGGGACCCTCCGAGCAGTACTTC.

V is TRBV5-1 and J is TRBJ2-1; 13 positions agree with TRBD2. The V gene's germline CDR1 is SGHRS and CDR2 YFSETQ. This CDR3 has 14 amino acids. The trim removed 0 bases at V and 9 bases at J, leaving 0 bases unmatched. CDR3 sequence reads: CASSLGLAGGEQFF. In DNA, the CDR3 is TGCGCCAGCAGCTTGGGACTAGCGGGGGGTGAGCAGTTCTTC.

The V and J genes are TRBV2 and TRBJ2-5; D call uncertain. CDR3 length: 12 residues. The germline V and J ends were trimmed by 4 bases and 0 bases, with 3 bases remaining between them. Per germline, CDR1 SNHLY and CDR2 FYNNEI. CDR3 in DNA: TGTGCCAGCAGTGGAGACCAAGAGACCCAGTACTTC. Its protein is CASSGDQETQYF.

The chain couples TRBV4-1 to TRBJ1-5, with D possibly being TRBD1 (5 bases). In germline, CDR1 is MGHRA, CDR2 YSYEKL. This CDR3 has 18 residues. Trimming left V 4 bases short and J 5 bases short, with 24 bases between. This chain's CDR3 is CASSPPAGSIPFDQPQHF. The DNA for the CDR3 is TGCGCCAGCAGCCCTCCCGCAGGGTCGATCCCCTTTGATCAGCCCCAGCATTTT.

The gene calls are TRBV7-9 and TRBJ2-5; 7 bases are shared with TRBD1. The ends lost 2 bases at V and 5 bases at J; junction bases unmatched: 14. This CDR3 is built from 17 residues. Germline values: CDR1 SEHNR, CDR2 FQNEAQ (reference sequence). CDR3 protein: CASSLYRRPGGIETQYF. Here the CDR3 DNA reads TGTGCCAGCAGCTTATATCGCCGACCAGGGGGAATCGAGACCCAGTACTTC.

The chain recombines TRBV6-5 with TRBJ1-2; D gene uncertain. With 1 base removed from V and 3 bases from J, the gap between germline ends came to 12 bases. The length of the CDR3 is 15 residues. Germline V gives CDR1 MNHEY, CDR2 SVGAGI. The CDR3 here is CASSYFSGDYYGYTF. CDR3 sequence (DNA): TGTGCCAGCAGTTACTTCTCTGGGGATTACTATGGCTACACCTTC.

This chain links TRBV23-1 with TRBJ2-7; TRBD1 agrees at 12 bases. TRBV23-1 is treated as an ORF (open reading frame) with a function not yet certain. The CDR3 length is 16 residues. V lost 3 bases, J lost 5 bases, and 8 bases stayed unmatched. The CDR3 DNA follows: TGCGCCAGCAGTCAGTCCGGGACAGGGGGCCCCCACGAGCAGTACTTC. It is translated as CASSQSGTGGPHEQYF.

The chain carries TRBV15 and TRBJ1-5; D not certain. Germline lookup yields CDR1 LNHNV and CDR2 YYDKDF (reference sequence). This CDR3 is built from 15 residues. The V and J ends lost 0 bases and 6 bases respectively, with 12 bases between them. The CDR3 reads CATSRDRSGGQPQHF. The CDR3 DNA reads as TGTGCCACCAGCAGAGATAGGTCAGGCGGTCAGCCCCAGCATTTT.

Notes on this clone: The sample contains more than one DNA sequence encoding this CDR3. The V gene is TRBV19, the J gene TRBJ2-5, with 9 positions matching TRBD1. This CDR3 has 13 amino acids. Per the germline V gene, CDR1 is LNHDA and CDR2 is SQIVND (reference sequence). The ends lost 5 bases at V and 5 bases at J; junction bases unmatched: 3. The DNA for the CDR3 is TGTGCCAGTAGTGTTGACAGGGGGGAGACCCAGTACTTC. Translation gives CASSVDRGETQYF.

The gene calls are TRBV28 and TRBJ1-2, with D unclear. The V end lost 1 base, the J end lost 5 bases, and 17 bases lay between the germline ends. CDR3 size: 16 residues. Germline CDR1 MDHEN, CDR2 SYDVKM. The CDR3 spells CASSLYAPQTTYGYTF. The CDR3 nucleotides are TGTGCCAGCAGTTTATATGCCCCGCAGACAACGTATGGCTACACCTTC.

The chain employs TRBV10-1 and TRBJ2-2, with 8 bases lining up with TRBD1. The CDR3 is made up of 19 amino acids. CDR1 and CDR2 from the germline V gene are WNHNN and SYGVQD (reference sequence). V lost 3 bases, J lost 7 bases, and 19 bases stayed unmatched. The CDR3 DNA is TGCGCCAGCAGTGACCAGGGGGCGCTCGGGCTAGCGACGGGCGGGGAGCTGTTTTTT. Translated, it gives CASSDQGALGLATGGELFF.

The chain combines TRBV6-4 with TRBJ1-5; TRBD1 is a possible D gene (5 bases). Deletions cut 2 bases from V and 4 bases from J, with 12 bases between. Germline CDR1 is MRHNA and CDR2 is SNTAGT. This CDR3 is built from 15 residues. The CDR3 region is CASSDGPTVNQPQHF. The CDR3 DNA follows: TGTGCCAGCAGTGACGGACCGACAGTGAATCAGCCCCAGCATTTT.

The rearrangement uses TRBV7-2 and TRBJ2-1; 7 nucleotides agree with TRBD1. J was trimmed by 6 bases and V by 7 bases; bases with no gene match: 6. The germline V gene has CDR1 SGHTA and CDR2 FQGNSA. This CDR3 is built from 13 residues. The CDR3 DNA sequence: TGTGCCAGCAATAGGGACAGAGGCAATGAGCAGTTCTTC. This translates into CASNRDRGNEQFF.

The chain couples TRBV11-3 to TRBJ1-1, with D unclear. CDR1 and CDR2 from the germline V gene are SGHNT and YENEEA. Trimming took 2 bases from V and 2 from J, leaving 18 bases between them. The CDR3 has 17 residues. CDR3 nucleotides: TGTGCCAGCAGCTTACGATCTCAGGACGGGTCAAACACTGAAGCTTTCTTT. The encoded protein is CASSLRSQDGSNTEAFF.

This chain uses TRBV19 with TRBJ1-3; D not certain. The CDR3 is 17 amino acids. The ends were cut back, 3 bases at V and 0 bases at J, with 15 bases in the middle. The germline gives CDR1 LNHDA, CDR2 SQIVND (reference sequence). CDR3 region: CASSISGEGRSGNTIYF. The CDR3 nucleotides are TGTGCCAGTAGTATCTCGGGAGAGGGCCGCTCTGGAAACACCATATATTTT.

CDR3 nucleotide sequence: TGCGCCAGCAGCCAGGAGCGAGGACAGGGGGCGGGTGGCTACACCTTC. Translated, it gives CASSQERGQGAGGYTF. The V and J genes are TRBV4-1 and TRBJ1-2, with 11 bases matching TRBD1. Germline CDR1 and CDR2: MGHRA and YSYEKL. The CDR3 has 16 amino acids. V was pared by 3 bases and J by 7 bases, with 10 bases of the junction left unmatched.

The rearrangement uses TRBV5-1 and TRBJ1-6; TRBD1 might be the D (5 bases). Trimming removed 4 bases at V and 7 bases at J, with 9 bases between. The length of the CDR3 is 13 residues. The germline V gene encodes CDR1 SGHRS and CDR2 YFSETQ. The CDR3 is CASSLQENSPLHF. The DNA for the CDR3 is TGCGCCAGCAGCCTACAGGAGAATTCACCCCTCCACTTT.

In DNA, the CDR3 is TGTGCCAGCAGCCCAAGAGCTGATTCCTTTTACAATGAGCAGTTCTTC. Translation: CASSPRADSFYNEQFF. The rearrangement uses TRBV7-9 and TRBJ2-1; D ambiguous. The CDR3 totals 16 residues. Trimming removed 5 bases from V and 4 bases from J, with 18 bases in between. The germline CDR1 and CDR2 sequences are SEHNR and FQNEAQ (reference sequence).

CDR3 sequence (DNA): TGTGCCAGCATTTGGGGTAGCAATCAGCCCCAGCATTTT. Protein: CASIWGSNQPQHF. The rearrangement joins TRBV28 to TRBJ1-5; D is undetermined. Germline CDR1 reads MDHEN; CDR2 reads SYDVKM. With 7 bases removed from V and 0 bases from J, the gap between germline ends came to 7 bases. The CDR3 extends over 13 amino acids.

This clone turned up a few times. DNA for the CDR3: TGTGCCAGCAGCCCGGGACAGGGGACCTATGGCTACACCTTC. Its protein is CASSPGQGTYGYTF. This rearrangement joins TRBV7-9 to TRBJ1-2, with TRBD1 identical over 10 bases. The V and J ends lost 5 bases and 4 bases, in that order; junction bases with no gene match: 4. The length of the CDR3 is 14 residues. Germline CDR1 SEHNR, CDR2 FQNEAQ (reference sequence).

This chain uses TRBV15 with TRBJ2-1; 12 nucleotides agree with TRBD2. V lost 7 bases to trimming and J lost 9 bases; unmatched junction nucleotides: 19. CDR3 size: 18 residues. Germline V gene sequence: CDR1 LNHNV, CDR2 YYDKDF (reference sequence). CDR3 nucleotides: TGTGCCACCAATCTGCCTAGCGGGAGGGCCGGGTTGGGGATTGAGCAGTTCTTC. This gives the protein CATNLPSGRAGLGIEQFF.